Listed below are T cell receptor beta chains from one sample, sequenced in a study of T cells in localized non-small cell lung cancer. Some clones are missing from TCRdb's copy, which holds only in-frame ones; the method was immunoSEQ multiplex PCR. This sample has 1,700 or so clones, with roughly a third found just once. This specimen was lung tumor tissue, taken before any cancer treatment. The receptors come from a woman aged 35 to 69 with stage II lung adenocarcinoma. Each CDR3 is given with its conserved first and last residue. Each record gives: V gene, clone size, D gene, J gene, CDR3 length, CDR3 protein, CDR3 DNA. A D gene is named only where the DNA matches it firmly. Part of the rows lack a size; the others show once, few, many or a class for expanded clones.

V gene: TRBV19; clone size: once; D gene: TRBD1; J gene: TRBJ2-1; CDR3 length: 14; CDR3 protein: CARNGTGRYNEQFF; CDR3 DNA: TGTGCCAGGAATGGGACAGGGAGGTACAATGAGCAGTTCTTC
V gene: TRBV5-1; clone size: .; D gene: .; J gene: TRBJ2-7; CDR3 length: 14; CDR3 protein: CASSPGGGAGEQYF; CDR3 DNA: TGCGCCAGCAGCCCCGGTGGGGGAGCCGGCGAGCAGTACTTC
V gene: TRBV11-3; clone size: few; D gene: .; J gene: TRBJ1-4; CDR3 length: 14; CDR3 protein: CASSLAGAGEKLFF; CDR3 DNA: TGTGCCAGCAGCTTGGCTGGGGCGGGTGAAAAACTGTTTTTT
V gene: TRBV6-8; clone size: .; D gene: TRBD2; J gene: TRBJ2-3; CDR3 length: 14; CDR3 protein: CAGGTRGSTDTQYF; CDR3 DNA: TGTGCCGGCGGTACGCGGGGGAGCACAGATACGCAGTATTTT
V gene: TRBV11-3; clone size: few; D gene: .; J gene: TRBJ1-3; CDR3 length: 16; CDR3 protein: CASSEGHPSSGNTIYF; CDR3 DNA: TGTGCCAGCAGCGAAGGACACCCAAGCTCTGGAAACACCATATATTTT
V gene: TRBV19; clone size: .; D gene: TRBD1; J gene: TRBJ2-1; CDR3 length: 14; CDR3 protein: CASSIGGQGNEQFF; CDR3 DNA: TGTGCCAGTAGTATAGGGGGACAGGGGAATGAGCAGTTCTTC
V gene: TRBV28; clone size: few; D gene: .; J gene: TRBJ2-2; CDR3 length: 14; CDR3 protein: CASSLSSASGELFF; CDR3 DNA: TGTGCCAGCAGTTTATCGTCCGCCTCCGGGGAGCTGTTTTTT
V gene: TRBV28; clone size: .; D gene: .; J gene: TRBJ2-5; CDR3 length: 12; CDR3 protein: CATLWGDETQYF; CDR3 DNA: TGTGCGACCCTTTGGGGTGATGAGACCCAGTACTTC
V gene: TRBV14; clone size: once; D gene: .; J gene: TRBJ2-3; CDR3 length: 14; CDR3 protein: CASSWGVGTDTQYF; CDR3 DNA: TGTGCCAGCAGCTGGGGGGTCGGCACAGATACGCAGTATTTT
V gene: TRBV6-8; clone size: .; D gene: .; J gene: TRBJ2-3; CDR3 length: 15; CDR3 protein: CASSERSFSLDTQYF; CDR3 DNA: TGTGCCAGCTCCGAACGGTCCTTCTCTTTAGATACGCAGTATTTT
V gene: TRBV15; clone size: .; D gene: TRBD1; J gene: TRBJ2-1; CDR3 length: 14; CDR3 protein: CATRRTGGEDEQFF; CDR3 DNA: TGTGCCACCCGTCGGACAGGGGGCGAGGATGAGCAGTTCTTC
V gene: TRBV19; clone size: .; D gene: TRBD1; J gene: TRBJ2-7; CDR3 length: 14; CDR3 protein: CASSLPGQGARQYF; CDR3 DNA: TGTGCCAGTAGTTTACCGGGACAGGGGGCTCGGCAGTACTTC
V gene: TRBV6-8; clone size: few; D gene: .; J gene: TRBJ1-2; CDR3 length: 15; CDR3 protein: CASSVGLSTVDGYTF; CDR3 DNA: TGTGCCAGCAGTGTTGGCCTTTCCACCGTCGATGGCTACACCTTC
V gene: TRBV25-1; clone size: few; D gene: .; J gene: TRBJ1-5; CDR3 length: 14; CDR3 protein: CASSDMNSNQPQHF; CDR3 DNA: TGTGCCAGCAGTGATATGAATAGCAATCAGCCCCAGCATTTT
V gene: TRBV5-1; clone size: .; D gene: .; J gene: TRBJ2-3; CDR3 length: 15; CDR3 protein: CASYVLSGNTDTQYF; CDR3 DNA: TGCGCCAGCTACGTACTGTCGGGAAACACAGATACGCAGTATTTT
V gene: TRBV6-7; clone size: .; D gene: .; J gene: TRBJ2-7; CDR3 length: 13; CDR3 protein: CASSKGDDYEQYF; CDR3 DNA: TGTGCCAGCAGCAAAGGGGACGACTACGAGCAGTACTTC
V gene: TRBV15; clone size: .; D gene: .; J gene: TRBJ1-5; CDR3 length: 16; CDR3 protein: CATSRDLGEGNQPQHF; CDR3 DNA: TGTGCCACCAGCAGAGATCTAGGGGAAGGCAATCAGCCCCAGCATTTT
V gene: TRBV28; clone size: large; D gene: .; J gene: TRBJ1-1; CDR3 length: 15; CDR3 protein: CASSFQGKGNTEAFF; CDR3 DNA: TGTGCCAGCAGTTTTCAGGGAAAGGGGAACACTGAAGCTTTCTTT
V gene: TRBV19; clone size: .; D gene: .; J gene: TRBJ1-5; CDR3 length: 12; CDR3 protein: CASSIEGGPQHF; CDR3 DNA: TGTGCCAGTAGTATAGAGGGGGGGCCCCAGCATTTT
V gene: TRBV14; clone size: large; D gene: .; J gene: TRBJ2-7; CDR3 length: 14; CDR3 protein: CASSQVIRPLEQYF; CDR3 DNA: TGTGCCAGCAGCCAAGTAATCAGGCCCCTCGAGCAGTACTTC
V gene: TRBV4-1; clone size: .; D gene: .; J gene: TRBJ1-1; CDR3 length: 15; CDR3 protein: CASSQDRAANTEAFF; CDR3 DNA: TGCGCCAGCAGCCAAGATCGAGCAGCTAACACTGAAGCTTTCTTT
V gene: TRBV6-8; clone size: .; D gene: TRBD2; J gene: TRBJ2-3; CDR3 length: 14; CDR3 protein: CASSERGGTDTQYF; CDR3 DNA: TGTGCCAGCAGTGAGCGGGGGGGCACAGATACGCAGTATTTT
V gene: TRBV11-3; clone size: .; D gene: .; J gene: TRBJ2-2; CDR3 length: 14; CDR3 protein: CASSFKRGPGELFF; CDR3 DNA: TGTGCCAGCAGCTTTAAAAGGGGTCCCGGGGAGCTGTTTTTT
V gene: TRBV9; clone size: .; D gene: .; J gene: TRBJ1-1; CDR3 length: 13; CDR3 protein: CASRGMMNTEAFF; CDR3 DNA: TGTGCCAGCAGGGGGATGATGAACACTGAAGCTTTCTTT
V gene: TRBV9; clone size: few; D gene: .; J gene: TRBJ1-4; CDR3 length: 15; CDR3 protein: CASSETGLGGEKLFF; CDR3 DNA: TGTGCCAGCAGTGAGACGGGCTTAGGGGGTGAAAAACTGTTTTTT
V gene: TRBV29-1; clone size: once; D gene: TRBD1; J gene: TRBJ1-4; CDR3 length: 13; CDR3 protein: CSVAWSGGEKLFF; CDR3 DNA: TGCAGCGTTGCATGGTCAGGGGGTGAAAAACTGTTTTTT
V gene: TRBV6-8; clone size: few; D gene: .; J gene: TRBJ2-1; CDR3 length: 17; CDR3 protein: CASSYSRGQGWANEQFF; CDR3 DNA: TGTGCCAGCAGTTACTCGAGAGGGCAGGGGTGGGCGAATGAGCAGTTCTTC
V gene: TRBV30; clone size: .; D gene: .; J gene: TRBJ2-3; CDR3 length: 17; CDR3 protein: CAWSVSLLRVQADTQYF; CDR3 DNA: TGTGCCTGGAGTGTATCCCTCTTGCGGGTTCAGGCAGATACGCAGTATTTT
V gene: TRBV5-1; clone size: .; D gene: .; J gene: TRBJ2-7; CDR3 length: 15; CDR3 protein: CASSPRRGPTYEQYF; CDR3 DNA: TGCGCCAGCAGCCCTCGACGAGGGCCGACATACGAGCAGTACTTC
V gene: TRBV11-3; clone size: .; D gene: TRBD2; J gene: TRBJ2-5; CDR3 length: 15; CDR3 protein: CASSLGGTLQETQYF; CDR3 DNA: TGTGCCAGCAGCTTGGGGGGGACCCTACAAGAGACCCAGTACTTC
V gene: TRBV6-8; clone size: few; D gene: .; J gene: TRBJ1-1; CDR3 length: 18; CDR3 protein: CASNPLYTGRVSNTEAFF; CDR3 DNA: TGTGCCAGCAATCCCCTTTACACAGGGCGGGTGTCGAACACTGAAGCTTTCTTT
V gene: TRBV28; clone size: .; D gene: .; J gene: TRBJ1-2; CDR3 length: 12; CDR3 protein: CASSSGRYGYTF; CDR3 DNA: TGTGCCAGCAGCTCGGGTCGTTATGGCTACACCTTC
V gene: TRBV11-3; clone size: .; D gene: .; J gene: TRBJ1-6; CDR3 length: 19; CDR3 protein: CASSERALAFRSYNSPLHF; CDR3 DNA: TGTGCCAGCAGCGAAAGGGCTTTGGCCTTCCGCTCCTATAATTCACCCCTCCACTTT
V gene: TRBV19; clone size: .; D gene: TRBD1; J gene: TRBJ1-5; CDR3 length: 16; CDR3 protein: CASSRTGGNSNQPQHF; CDR3 DNA: TGTGCCAGTAGCAGGACAGGGGGTAATAGCAATCAGCCCCAGCATTTT
V gene: TRBV9; clone size: large; D gene: .; J gene: TRBJ1-4; CDR3 length: 14; CDR3 protein: CASSVDSTNEKLFF; CDR3 DNA: TGTGCCAGCAGCGTAGACTCAACTAATGAAAAACTGTTTTTT
V gene: TRBV19; clone size: .; D gene: .; J gene: TRBJ1-5; CDR3 length: 14; CDR3 protein: CASSIDHSNQPQHF; CDR3 DNA: TGTGCCAGTAGTATAGATCATAGCAATCAGCCCCAGCATTTT
V gene: TRBV19; clone size: .; D gene: .; J gene: TRBJ1-1; CDR3 length: 14; CDR3 protein: CASSIGGQETEAFF; CDR3 DNA: TGTGCCAGTAGTATAGGGGGTCAGGAGACTGAAGCTTTCTTT
V gene: TRBV18; clone size: .; D gene: .; J gene: TRBJ1-1; CDR3 length: 15; CDR3 protein: CASSPPGVRNTEAFF; CDR3 DNA: TGTGCCAGCTCACCACCAGGGGTTCGGAACACTGAAGCTTTCTTT
V gene: TRBV18; clone size: .; D gene: .; J gene: TRBJ1-1; CDR3 length: 13; CDR3 protein: CASSEVGDTEAFF; CDR3 DNA: TGTGCCAGCTCAGAGGTGGGTGACACTGAAGCTTTCTTT
V gene: TRBV11-3; clone size: .; D gene: TRBD1; J gene: TRBJ1-4; CDR3 length: 17; CDR3 protein: CASSSRQGVATNEKLFF; CDR3 DNA: TGTGCCAGCAGCTCCCGACAGGGAGTGGCAACTAATGAAAAACTGTTTTTT